Listed below are T cell receptor beta chains from one sample, sequenced in a study of T cell responses to AZD1222 COVID-19 vaccine. The data were produced by immunoSEQ multiplex PCR, yet TCRdb's version contains in-frame clones alone and is incomplete. Among more than 95,000 clones, more than 85% were seen once, and the ten largest hold under 8.5%. This specimen consisted of peripheral blood, obtained on day 0 of AZD1222 vaccination. Every receptor here comes from an adult in good health. Both conserved end residues are part of each CDR3. The D gene is left open where the match is weak. Expanded clones get a size class; other rows say once, few or many, or leave the size out.

>TRBV30|.|.|TRBJ2-1|13
TGTGCCTGGAGTGTCACGACTTACAATGAGCAGTTCTTC
CAWSVTTYNEQFF
>TRBV19|once|.|TRBJ2-2|17
TGTGCCAGTAGTATAGGACAGGTGAATTTCAACACCGGGGAGCTGTTTTTT
CASSIGQVNFNTGELFF
>TRBV7-9|.|.|TRBJ1-1|13
TGTGCCAGCAGTAGGGAACCGAACACTGAAGCTTTCTTT
CASSREPNTEAFF
>TRBV7-2|.|.|TRBJ2-3|16
TGTGCCAGCATCCGACCGGGGGCCAGGGAATCAGATACGCAGTATTTT
CASIRPGARESDTQYF
>TRBV3-1/TRBV3-2|.|TRBD1|TRBJ1-6|19
TGTGCCAGCAGGAACAAATGGGGACAGGGGAGCTCCTATAATTCACCCCTCCACTTT
CASRNKWGQGSSYNSPLHF
>TRBV24-1|.|TRBD2|TRBJ2-3|17
TGTGCCACCAGTGATACCACACTAGCGGGGGTCACAGATACGCAGTATTTT
CATSDTTLAGVTDTQYF
>TRBV24-1|.|.|TRBJ1-1|15
TGTGCCACCAGTGCCCGGGACCTCCTACACACTGAAGCTTTCTTT
CATSARDLLHTEAFF
>TRBV12-2|.|.|TRBJ1-5|20
TGTGCAAGTCGCCCATTCTCCGGGACAGGGGGCTTATATAGCAATCAGCCCCAGCATTTT
CASRPFSGTGGLYSNQPQHF
>TRBV5-4|.|TRBD2|TRBJ2-3|14
TGTGCCAGCAGCCCAGGGACTAGCGGGAGTACGCAGTATTTT
CASSPGTSGSTQYF
>TRBV19|.|TRBD2|TRBJ2-7|14
TGTGCCAGTAGTATGGTAGCGGGACACTACGAGCAGTACTTC
CASSMVAGHYEQYF
>TRBV12-5|.|.|TRBJ1-3|15
TGTGCTAGTGGTTTGGCCGGGACATCCGGAAACACCATATATTTT
CASGLAGTSGNTIYF
>TRBV6-5|.|.|TRBJ2-3|15
TGTGCCAGTCAACTTTTGGCGGCTAGCACAGATACGCAGTATTTT
CASQLLAASTDTQYF
>TRBV18|.|TRBD1|TRBJ1-6|14
TGTGCCAGCTCACCGGGGGGACAGGATTCACCCCTCCACTTT
CASSPGGQDSPLHF
>TRBV10-3|few|.|TRBJ1-3|16
TGTGCCATCAGTGAACCCTTACAGGGAGACGGAAACACCATATATTTT
CAISEPLQGDGNTIYF
>TRBV19|.|.|TRBJ1-2|13
TGTGCCAGTAGTCCGGGGGTTAACTATGGCTACACCTTC
CASSPGVNYGYTF
>TRBV19|.|TRBD1|TRBJ1-5|13
TGTGCCAGTAGCGGACAGGGAGATCAGCCCCAGCATTTT
CASSGQGDQPQHF